This T cell receptor (beta chain) was recorded in a study of cytomegalovirus exposure and HLA in healthy donors. Turning to the study itself: Early release data held tens of millions of unique TCRs from HLA-typed donors. Study-wide findings and caveats: Researchers reported from a later analysis that most CMV-associated TCR beta chains appeared HLA-restricted. The listing of some 170 TCR beta chains classed them as cytomegalovirus-associated. With high specificity and sensitivity, the classifier reportedly diagnosed cytomegalovirus status.

Germline V gives CDR1 SGHTA, CDR2 FQGTGA. This CDR3 has 15 amino acids. J lost 12 bases, V lost 5 bases, and 8 bases had no gene match. Concerning this clone itself: The target antigen is unknown.

60 Vbeta and 13 Jbeta primers were used in PCR. Assay: immunoSEQ multiplex PCR; the TCRdb copy retains only in-frame clones and omits some. The profile shows over 150,000 clones, more than 70% of them singletons. This receptor was taken from a boy aged 2 to 10 in good health and CMV-seronegative. V and J are TRBV7-3 and TRBJ2-1; 15 nucleotides align to TRBD2. Input material: PBMCs. CDR3 sequence (DNA): TGTGCCAGCAGCATCGGGACTAGCGGGGGGAGCCGGCAGTTCTTC. Amino acid sequence: CASSIGTSGGSRQFF.